This passage covers 2 T cell receptor beta chains from one sample sequenced in a study of cytomegalovirus exposure and HLA in healthy donors. PCR employed 60 Vbeta and 13 Jbeta primers. The data were produced by immunoSEQ multiplex PCR, yet TCRdb's version contains in-frame clones alone and is incomplete. The table for this sample gives 35,000 to 50,000 clones. The sequenced sample consisted of PBMCs. The receptor set was obtained from a woman between 25 and 40 years old in good health and CMV-seropositive.

The chain combines TRBV6-1 with TRBJ2-1; 7 bases agree with TRBD1. Germline trimming cut 5 bases from V and 2 bases from J; bases unmatched to any gene: 6. Germline V lookup: CDR1 MNHNS, CDR2 SASEGT. CDR3 size: 15 residues. CDR3 sequence reads: CASSPRQGTYNEQFF. In DNA form, the CDR3 reads TGTGCCAGCAGTCCGCGACAGGGAACCTACAATGAGCAGTTCTTC.

The chain employs TRBV7-2 and TRBJ1-6, with a possible D match to TRBD1 (5 bases). Germline V gene data show CDR1 as SGHTA and CDR2 as FQGNSA. Trimming left V 1 base short and J 5 bases short, with 18 bases between. The CDR3 sequence is 18 residues long. The DNA of the CDR3 is TGTGCCAGCAGCTTAGGCAGGGAATACACCCCCCATAATTCACCCCTCCACTTT. It is translated as CASSLGREYTPHNSPLHF.